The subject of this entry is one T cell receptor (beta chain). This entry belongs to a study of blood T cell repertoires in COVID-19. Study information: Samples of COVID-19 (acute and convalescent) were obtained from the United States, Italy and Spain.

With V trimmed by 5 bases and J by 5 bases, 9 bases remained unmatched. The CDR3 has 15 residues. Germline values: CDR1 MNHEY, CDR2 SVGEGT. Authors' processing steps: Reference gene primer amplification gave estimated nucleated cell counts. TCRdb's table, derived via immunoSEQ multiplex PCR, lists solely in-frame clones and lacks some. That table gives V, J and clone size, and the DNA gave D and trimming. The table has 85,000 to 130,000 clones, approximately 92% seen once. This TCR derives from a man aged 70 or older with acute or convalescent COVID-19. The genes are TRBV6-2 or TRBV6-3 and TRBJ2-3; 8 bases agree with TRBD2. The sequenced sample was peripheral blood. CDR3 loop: CASSPREGRVDTQYF. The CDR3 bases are TGTGCCAGCAGTCCCCGGGAGGGCCGGGTAGATACGCAGTATTTT.